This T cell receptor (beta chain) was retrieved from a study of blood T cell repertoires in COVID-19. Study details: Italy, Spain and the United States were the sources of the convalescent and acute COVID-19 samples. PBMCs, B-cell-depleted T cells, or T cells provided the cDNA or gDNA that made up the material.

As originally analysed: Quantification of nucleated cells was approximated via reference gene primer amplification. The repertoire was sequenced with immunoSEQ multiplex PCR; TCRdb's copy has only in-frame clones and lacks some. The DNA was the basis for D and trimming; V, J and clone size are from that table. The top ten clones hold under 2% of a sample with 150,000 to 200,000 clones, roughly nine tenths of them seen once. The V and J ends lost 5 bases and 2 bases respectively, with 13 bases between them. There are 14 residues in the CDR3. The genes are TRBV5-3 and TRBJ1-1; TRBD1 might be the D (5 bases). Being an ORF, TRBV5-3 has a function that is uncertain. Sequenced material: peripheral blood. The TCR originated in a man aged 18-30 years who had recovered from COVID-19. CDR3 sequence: CARSLGHQNTEAFF. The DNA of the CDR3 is TGTGCCAGAAGTTTAGGACACCAAAACACTGAAGCTTTCTTT.